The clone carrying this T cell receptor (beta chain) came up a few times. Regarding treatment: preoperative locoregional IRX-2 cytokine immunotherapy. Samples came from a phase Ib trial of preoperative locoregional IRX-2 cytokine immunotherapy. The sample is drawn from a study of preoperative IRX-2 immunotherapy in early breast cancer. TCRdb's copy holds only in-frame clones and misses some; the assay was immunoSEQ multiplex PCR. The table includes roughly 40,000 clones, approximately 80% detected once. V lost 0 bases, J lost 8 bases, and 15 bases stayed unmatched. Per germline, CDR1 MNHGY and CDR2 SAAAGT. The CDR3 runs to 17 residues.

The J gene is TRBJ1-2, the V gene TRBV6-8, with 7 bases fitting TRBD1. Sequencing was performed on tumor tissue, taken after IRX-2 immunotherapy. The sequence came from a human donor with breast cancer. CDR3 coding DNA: TGTGCCAGCAGTTACTCTAGGGGACAGCCCTATTCCCTGGGCTACACCTTC. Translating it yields CASSYSRGQPYSLGYTF.